Listed below are T cell receptor beta chains from one sample, sequenced in a study of OX40 agonist ivuxolimab in advanced cancers. This table comes from immunoSEQ multiplex PCR, and its TCRdb copy is limited to in-frame clones, with some not included. The data show 7,500 to 8,500 clones, with approximately 72% seen just once and roughly a sixth held by the top ten. The sample in question was CD4+ or CD8+ T cells sorted from blood, obtained in a trial of the OX40 agonist ivuxolimab. The receptors come from an adult with an advanced solid tumor such as melanoma, head and neck, liver or kidney cancer. CDR3s include the opening cysteine and the closing phenylalanine or tryptophan. The order of the fields is D gene, J gene, clone size, V gene, CDR3 DNA, CDR3 protein. A D gene is named only where the DNA matches it firmly. The size of a clone is reported for some rows only, either as once, few or many, or as a class for expanded clones.

D gene: .
J gene: TRBJ1-1
clone size: .
V gene: TRBV19
CDR3 DNA: TGTGCCAGTAGTATCGGTGGAGCAGGTGAAGCTTTCTTT
CDR3 protein: CASSIGGAGEAFF

D gene: .
J gene: TRBJ2-1
clone size: .
V gene: TRBV12-5
CDR3 DNA: TGTGCTAGTGGTTTGGGAGACAATGAGCAGTTCTTC
CDR3 protein: CASGLGDNEQFF

D gene: .
J gene: TRBJ2-7
clone size: .
V gene: TRBV28
CDR3 DNA: TGTGCCAGCAGACGACAGCTCTCCTACGAGCAGTACTTC
CDR3 protein: CASRRQLSYEQYF

D gene: .
J gene: TRBJ1-2
clone size: .
V gene: TRBV2
CDR3 DNA: TGTGCCAGCATGCAGGGTTCAAACTATGGCTACACCTTC
CDR3 protein: CASMQGSNYGYTF

D gene: .
J gene: TRBJ1-5
clone size: .
V gene: TRBV27
CDR3 DNA: TGTGCCAGCAGGGGGGGAGACAATCAGCCCCAGCATTTT
CDR3 protein: CASRGGDNQPQHF

D gene: TRBD1
J gene: TRBJ1-5
clone size: .
V gene: TRBV10-2
CDR3 DNA: TGCGCCAGCAGTCTACAGGGGAGCAATCAGCCCCAGCATTTT
CDR3 protein: CASSLQGSNQPQHF

D gene: TRBD2
J gene: TRBJ2-7
clone size: .
V gene: TRBV5-4
CDR3 DNA: TGTGCCAGCAGCCCTGATAGCGGGGGGGCTTACGAGCAGTACTTC
CDR3 protein: CASSPDSGGAYEQYF

D gene: .
J gene: TRBJ2-5
clone size: .
V gene: TRBV9
CDR3 DNA: TGTGCCAGCAGCGTAGAGTCTGGGGTCCAAGAGACCCAGTACTTC
CDR3 protein: CASSVESGVQETQYF

D gene: .
J gene: TRBJ2-7
clone size: .
V gene: TRBV9
CDR3 DNA: TGTGCCAGCAGCCCCTTGGATAACGAGCAGTACTTC
CDR3 protein: CASSPLDNEQYF

D gene: .
J gene: TRBJ1-6
clone size: .
V gene: TRBV2
CDR3 DNA: TGTGCCAGCAGTTTTAACCCCCACAGGGATTTAGTAGAATCACCCCTCCACTTT
CDR3 protein: CASSFNPHRDLVESPLHF

D gene: TRBD2
J gene: TRBJ2-6
clone size: once
V gene: TRBV7-6
CDR3 DNA: TGTGCCAGCAGCAGGACTAGCGTCCTACACTCTGGGGCCAACGTCCTGACTTTC
CDR3 protein: CASSRTSVLHSGANVLTF

D gene: TRBD2
J gene: TRBJ2-7
clone size: .
V gene: TRBV6-6
CDR3 DNA: TGTGCCAGCAGCTCCGGACTAGCGGGGGGGTACGAGCAGTACTTC
CDR3 protein: CASSSGLAGGYEQYF

D gene: .
J gene: TRBJ2-1
clone size: .
V gene: TRBV9
CDR3 DNA: TGTGCCAGCAGCGTAGGTGGGCCATGGGGGTCGGACAATGAGCAGTTCTTC
CDR3 protein: CASSVGGPWGSDNEQFF

D gene: .
J gene: TRBJ1-5
clone size: .
V gene: TRBV6-1
CDR3 DNA: TGTGCCAGCAGTGAACGGTATCAGCCCCAGCATTTT
CDR3 protein: CASSERYQPQHF

D gene: .
J gene: TRBJ2-1
clone size: .
V gene: TRBV13
CDR3 DNA: TGTGCCAGCAGCGACGGACAGTCCTACAATGAGCAGTTCTTC
CDR3 protein: CASSDGQSYNEQFF

D gene: .
J gene: TRBJ1-5
clone size: medium-sized
V gene: TRBV5-4
CDR3 DNA: TGTGCCAGCAGCTTTTGGGGTGATGGTCAGCCCCAGCATTTT
CDR3 protein: CASSFWGDGQPQHF

D gene: TRBD1
J gene: TRBJ1-3
clone size: .
V gene: TRBV6-1
CDR3 DNA: TGTGCCAGCAGTTCTACAGGGGGCTCTAGAAACACCATATATTTT
CDR3 protein: CASSSTGGSRNTIYF

D gene: TRBD1
J gene: TRBJ2-7
clone size: .
V gene: TRBV27
CDR3 DNA: TGTGCCAGCAGTTTCCAGGGGGACATATCCTACGAGCAGTACTTC
CDR3 protein: CASSFQGDISYEQYF

D gene: .
J gene: TRBJ1-6
clone size: .
V gene: TRBV6-6
CDR3 DNA: TGTGCCAGCATGGATGGTATGGGGCCCCCCCTCCACTTT
CDR3 protein: CASMDGMGPPLHF

D gene: .
J gene: TRBJ1-6
clone size: .
V gene: TRBV2
CDR3 DNA: TGTGCCAGCACTACTACGGTGGGGGACAATAATTCACCCCTCCACTTT
CDR3 protein: CASTTTVGDNNSPLHF

D gene: .
J gene: TRBJ2-7
clone size: .
V gene: TRBV6-1
CDR3 DNA: TGTGCCAGCACCAAAGCAGCGCAGAACGAGCAGTACTTC
CDR3 protein: CASTKAAQNEQYF

D gene: .
J gene: TRBJ2-5
clone size: .
V gene: TRBV27
CDR3 DNA: TGTGCCAGCAGTTTTGGGGTCGAGGCTCGGGAGACCCAGTACTTC
CDR3 protein: CASSFGVEARETQYF

D gene: .
J gene: TRBJ1-1
clone size: few
V gene: TRBV5-5
CDR3 DNA: TGTGCCAGCAGCTTTCTAGAGCTATCTTACATGAACACTGAAGCTTTCTTT
CDR3 protein: CASSFLELSYMNTEAFF

D gene: .
J gene: TRBJ2-2
clone size: .
V gene: TRBV4-3
CDR3 DNA: TGCGCCAGCAGTCTAATCGCGGGGGAGCTGTTTTTT
CDR3 protein: CASSLIAGELFF

D gene: .
J gene: TRBJ1-4
clone size: .
V gene: TRBV5-4
CDR3 DNA: TGTGCCAGCAGCTGGGGGGGCCCAGCAACTGAAAAACTGTTTTTT
CDR3 protein: CASSWGGPATEKLFF

D gene: .
J gene: TRBJ1-5
clone size: .
V gene: TRBV19
CDR3 DNA: TGTGCCAGTAGTATAGACTACAGTGGTCAGCCCCAGCATTTT
CDR3 protein: CASSIDYSGQPQHF

D gene: .
J gene: TRBJ2-7
clone size: .
V gene: TRBV6-5
CDR3 DNA: TGTGCCAGCAGTTACTCGACCAGCTCCTACGAGCAGTACTTC
CDR3 protein: CASSYSTSSYEQYF

D gene: .
J gene: TRBJ1-2
clone size: .
V gene: TRBV27
CDR3 DNA: TGTGCCAGCAGTCCTCAGGTATACGCCGGGCGTAACTATGGCTACACCTTC
CDR3 protein: CASSPQVYAGRNYGYTF

D gene: .
J gene: TRBJ2-3
clone size: .
V gene: TRBV11-3
CDR3 DNA: TGTGCCAGCAGCTTAGGGTCAGGTGACACAGATACGCAGTATTTT
CDR3 protein: CASSLGSGDTDTQYF

D gene: .
J gene: TRBJ1-2
clone size: .
V gene: TRBV10-3
CDR3 DNA: TGTGCCACGCCGGCAGTGGACGATATCTATGGCTACACCTTC
CDR3 protein: CATPAVDDIYGYTF

D gene: TRBD2
J gene: TRBJ2-5
clone size: .
V gene: TRBV5-1
CDR3 DNA: TGCGCCAGCAGGCCGACTAGCGGACGGGGGCAAGAGACCCAGTACTTC
CDR3 protein: CASRPTSGRGQETQYF

D gene: .
J gene: TRBJ2-1
clone size: .
V gene: TRBV19
CDR3 DNA: TGTGCCAGTAGTATGGGAGTTACTGAGCAGTTCTTC
CDR3 protein: CASSMGVTEQFF

D gene: .
J gene: TRBJ2-2
clone size: .
V gene: TRBV11-3
CDR3 DNA: TGTGCCAGCACGGGCGCCACCGGGGAGCTGTTTTTT
CDR3 protein: CASTGATGELFF

D gene: TRBD2
J gene: TRBJ2-1
clone size: .
V gene: TRBV5-1
CDR3 DNA: TGCGCCAGCAGCTGGGGACTAGCGGGGCTGGCCGAGGAGCAGTTCTTC
CDR3 protein: CASSWGLAGLAEEQFF

D gene: TRBD2
J gene: TRBJ2-3
clone size: .
V gene: TRBV10-3
CDR3 DNA: TGTGCCATCAGTGATTCAGGGACTAGCGGGGAGCCTAGCACAGATACGCAGTATTTT
CDR3 protein: CAISDSGTSGEPSTDTQYF

D gene: TRBD2
J gene: TRBJ2-3
clone size: .
V gene: TRBV7-6
CDR3 DNA: TGTGCCAGCAGCTTTTCAGCGGGGGCCTACACAGATACGCAGTATTTT
CDR3 protein: CASSFSAGAYTDTQYF

D gene: .
J gene: TRBJ2-1
clone size: .
V gene: TRBV10-3
CDR3 DNA: TGTGCCATCAGTGAACCCTCCCGGGGAGAGCAGTTCTTC
CDR3 protein: CAISEPSRGEQFF

D gene: TRBD1
J gene: TRBJ2-5
clone size: .
V gene: TRBV7-9
CDR3 DNA: TGTGCCAGCAGCTTAAGAACAGGGGGCGCGGTTGGGCAAGAGACCCAGTACTTC
CDR3 protein: CASSLRTGGAVGQETQYF